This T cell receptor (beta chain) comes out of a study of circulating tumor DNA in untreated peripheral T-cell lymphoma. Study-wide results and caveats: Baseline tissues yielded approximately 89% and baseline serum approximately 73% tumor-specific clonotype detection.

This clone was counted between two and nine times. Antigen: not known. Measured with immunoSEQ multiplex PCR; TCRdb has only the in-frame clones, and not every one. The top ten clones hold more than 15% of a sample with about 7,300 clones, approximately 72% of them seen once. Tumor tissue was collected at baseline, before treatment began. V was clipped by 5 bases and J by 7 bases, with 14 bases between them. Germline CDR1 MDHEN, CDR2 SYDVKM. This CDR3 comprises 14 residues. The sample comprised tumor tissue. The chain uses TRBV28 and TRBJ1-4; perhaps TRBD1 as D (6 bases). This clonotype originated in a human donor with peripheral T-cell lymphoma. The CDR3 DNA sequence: TGTGCCAGCAGTGGGGGACAATTCACTGAAAAACTGTTTTTT. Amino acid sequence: CASSGGQFTEKLFF. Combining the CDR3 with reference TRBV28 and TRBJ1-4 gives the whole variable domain DVKVTQSSRYLVKRTGEKVFLECVQDMDHENMFWYRQDPGLGLRLIYFSYDVKMKEKGDIPEGYSVSREKKERFSLILESASTNQTSMYLCASSGGQFTEKLFFGSGTQLSVL.